This T cell receptor (beta chain) was obtained from a study of molecular identifiers for immune sequencing clone quantification. The CDR3 sequence is 12 residues long. Germline V gene lookup returns CDR1 LNHDA and CDR2 SQIVND (reference sequence). V was pared by 4 bases and J by 7 bases, with 11 bases between. One entry per CDR3 protein results from TCRdb running MiXCR on the PCR reads. The sample lists over 65,000 distinct CDR3 sequences; about 23% were seen once. Study outcomes and limitations: Over 98% of effector molecules, but under 1% in naive cells, were held by clones with more than 20 RNA copies.

Remarks on this clonotype: Its antigen is undetermined.

Sequencing used naive CD8+ T cells from blood, with Jurkat cell RNA spiked in. Indicated subset: FACS-sorted CD8+CD4-CCR7+CD45RA+ naive T cells. The V call is TRBV19, the J call TRBJ2-7; D is uncertain. The receptor's source is a human donor in good health. Some libraries in this study had Jurkat cell RNA spiked in. CDR3 loop: CASSKDGLEQYF. The CDR3, as DNA: TGTGCCAGTAGTAAGGACGGTTTGGAGCAGTACTTC.